This T cell receptor (beta chain) was retrieved from a study of identical twins. TCRdb re-analysed the 5' RACE reads in MiXCR, keeping a single row per CDR3 protein. This sample yields about 530,000 distinct CDR3 sequences, of which 20% to 25% are seen a single time; 0.48% belongs to the top ten. Study-wide results and caveats: Out-of-frame alpha sequences common to twins were enriched for low generation probability. Conclusions leaned on cross-sectional statistical analysis and did not track the same donors over time. Carriage of fewer insertions was seen in abundant cord blood beta clonotypes, whereas memory repertoires showed none.

This clonotype was seen a few times. The antigen is undetermined. The same sample was also studied in work on yellow fever vaccine responses in identical twins.

The specimen sequenced was CD4+ T cells sorted from blood. This receptor was obtained from a woman younger than 35 in good health.

In DNA, the CDR3 is TGTGCCAGCAGCGAGGTTAGAGTTGGGGAGCAGTACTTC. Translation gives CASSEVRVGEQYF. The chain carries TRBV11-2 and TRBJ2-7; D gene unclear. CDR1 and CDR2 from the germline V gene are SGHAT and FQNNGV. Trimming took 5 bases from V and 7 from J, leaving 15 bases between them. The CDR3 has 13 amino acids.